The TCR beta chain described here comes from a study of blood T cell repertoires in COVID-19. The repertoire was sequenced with immunoSEQ multiplex PCR; TCRdb's copy has only in-frame clones and lacks some. The sample consists of roughly 58,000 clones, 60% to 85% of them appearing once. Trimming took 4 bases from V and 5 from J, leaving 16 bases between them. CDR1 is SGHNT and CDR2 is YYREEE in the germline V gene (reference sequence). The CDR3 is 14 residues long. The sequenced material came from peripheral blood. The chain couples TRBV5-4 to TRBJ2-7; tentatively, D is TRBD1 (6 bases). The source of this sequence is a man aged 50-60 years with active or convalescent COVID-19. The CDR3 sequence is CASSLTGNHNEQYF. The CDR3 coding sequence is TGTGCCAGCAGCCTGACAGGCAACCATAACGAGCAGTACTTC.